Shown below are 18 T cell receptor beta chains from a single sample sequenced in a study of T cells in Graves' hyperthyroidism and ophthalmopathy. RNA transcripts served as the template for amplifying TCR beta CDR3 regions. First-round RT-PCR targeting the TCR CDR3 was performed with the HTBI primer set. TCRdb analysed the multiplex PCR reads with MiXCR anew, one entry per CDR3 protein. The sample gives hundreds of thousands of distinct CDR3 sequences, around 38% of which show up once; 7.5% to 9.5% is in the top ten. Input material: blood. Receptor source: a young man with Graves' hyperthyroidism.

This sequence joins TRBV2 and TRBJ1-1; TRBD1 matches at 8 bases. The V gene end was trimmed by 8 bases and the J gene end by 5 bases; junction bases not matched to a gene: 10. This CDR3 comprises 14 residues. CDR1 SNHLY and CDR2 FYNNEI come from the germline V gene. CDR3 residues: CASGQGAAQTEAFF. The CDR3 DNA sequence: TGTGCCAGCGGGCAGGGGGCGGCTCAAACTGAAGCTTTCTTT. The variable domain in full, completed from reference TRBV2 and TRBJ1-1, reads EPEVTQTPSHQVTQMGQEVILRCVPISNHLYFYWYRQILGQKVEFLVSFYNNEISEKSEIFDDQFSVERPDGSNFTLKIRSTKLEDSAMYFCASGQGAAQTEAFFGQGTRLTVV.

This clonotype was detected many times. The chain employs TRBV2 and TRBJ1-6, with 9 bases aligning to TRBD1. This CDR3 contains 15 residues. V was clipped by 5 bases and J by 6 bases; unmatched bases: 5. Germline lookup yields CDR1 SNHLY and CDR2 FYNNEI. CDR3 bases: TGTGCCAGCAGTCGGGACAGGGTTGGTAATTCACCCCTCCACTTT. It specifies CASSRDRVGNSPLHF. Complete variable domain (other parts from reference TRBV2 and TRBJ1-6): EPEVTQTPSHQVTQMGQEVILRCVPISNHLYFYWYRQILGQKVEFLVSFYNNEISEKSEIFDDQFSVERPDGSNFTLKIRSTKLEDSAMYFCASSRDRVGNSPLHFGNGTRLTVT.

This clonotype was seen at least ten times. J is TRBJ2-7 and V is TRBV2; D may be TRBD1 (5 bases). The CDR3 contains 14 residues. The V and J ends lost 8 bases and 0 bases respectively, with 14 bases between them. CDR1 SNHLY and CDR2 FYNNEI come from the germline V gene. The CDR3 here is CASGQTALSYEQYF. CDR3 DNA: TGTGCCAGCGGGCAGACAGCGCTCTCCTACGAGCAGTACTTC.

The rearrangement joins TRBV10-3 to TRBJ1-1; weak D call: TRBD1 (5 bases). V shed 10 bases and J shed 7 bases, with 22 bases lying between them. Germline V CDR1 and CDR2: ENHRY, SYGVKD. There are 14 residues in the CDR3. The CDR3 reads CASRGRGRGDEAFF. In nucleotides, the CDR3 is TGTGCCAGCAGAGGCCGAGGGAGGGGCGATGAAGCTTTCTTT.

This clonotype was seen many times. The chain has TRBV15 and TRBJ2-6, with D perhaps being TRBD1 or TRBD2 (5 bases each). The V end was cut by 1 base, the J end by 0 bases, with 13 bases between. The germline CDR1 and CDR2 sequences are LNHNV and YYDKDF (reference sequence). The CDR3 consists of 18 residues. The CDR3 DNA follows: TGTGCCACCAGCAGAGTAGAGGGACGGATCTCTGGGGCCAACGTCCTGACTTTC. Translation: CATSRVEGRISGANVLTF.

This clonotype has just a few counts. This sequence joins TRBV7-2 and TRBJ1-3; a possible D gene is TRBD1 (5 bases). V lost 4 bases and J 6 bases, leaving 16 bases between the germline ends. CDR3 size: 15 residues. Per germline, CDR1 SGHTA and CDR2 FQGNSA. The CDR3 region is CASSSWEGPQNTIYF. CDR3 in DNA: TGTGCCAGCAGCTCTTGGGAGGGGCCGCAAAACACCATATATTTT.

V gene TRBV20-1 combines with J gene TRBJ2-7; 9 nucleotides align to TRBD2. Trimming cost V 5 bases and J 4 bases; bases outside gene matches: 9. CDR3 length equals 14 residues. Germline CDR1 is DFQATT and CDR2 is SNEGSKA (reference sequence). The CDR3 region has the DNA TGCAGTGCTGGGGCGGGGCTAGCGGGGTACGAGCAGTACTTC. It is translated as CSAGAGLAGYEQYF.

This clonotype has just a few counts. The rearrangement links TRBV20-1 to TRBJ1-1; tentative D call: TRBD1 (5 bases). Looked up from germline, CDR1 is DFQATT and CDR2 is SNEGSKA (reference sequence). Deletions cut 2 bases from V and 0 bases from J, with 13 bases between. CDR3 length equals 15 residues. CDR3 bases: TGCAGTGCTAGATACTCCGGGGCCCTGAACACTGAAGCTTTCTTT. It encodes CSARYSGALNTEAFF.

This clonotype showed up just a few times. This sequence joins TRBV4-1 and TRBJ1-1; no clear D. Germline V lookup: CDR1 MGHRA, CDR2 YSYEKL. CDR3 length equals 13 residues. V gave up 2 bases and J gave up 6 bases, with 10 bases separating them. This CDR3 is CASSQLDESEAFF. The CDR3 region has the DNA TGCGCCAGCAGCCAACTAGACGAGTCTGAAGCTTTCTTT.

About this clonotype: A much larger clone sits a single nucleotide away, making a read error possible. The chain has TRBV19 and TRBJ1-3; D ambiguous. CDR1 and CDR2 (germline): LNHDA, SQIVND (reference sequence). The CDR3 is 14 amino acids. CDR3 amino acids: CASSIERTGNTVYF. The CDR3 DNA reads TGTGCCAGTAGTATTGAGCGAACCGGAAACACCGTATATTTT.

This clonotype appeared many times. The V call is TRBV25-1, the J call TRBJ1-4; 10 bases are shared with TRBD1. J gave up 7 bases and V 0 bases, and 5 bases lay outside the gene matches. This CDR3 is built from 16 residues. Germline assignment: CDR1 MGHDK and CDR2 SYGVNS. The CDR3 coding sequence is TGTGCCAGCAGTGAATATCAGGGACAGGGGAGTGAAAAACTGTTTTTT. It encodes CASSEYQGQGSEKLFF.

DNA for the CDR3: TGTGCCAGTAGTATGGCGGGGGCTCTCAATGAAAAACTGTTTTTT. Amino acid sequence: CASSMAGALNEKLFF. The chain couples TRBV19 to TRBJ1-4, with D perhaps TRBD1 (6 bases). CDR1 and CDR2 from the germline V gene are LNHDA and SQIVND (reference sequence). The CDR3 is 15 amino acids. Trimming pared 3 bases from V and 5 bases from J, leaving 13 bases between.

Worth noting for this clonotype: A clone one base away is much larger, so this may be a read error. This chain joins TRBV25-1 and TRBJ2-7; D unresolved. Per germline, CDR1 MGHDK and CDR2 SYGVNS. V dropped 7 bases and J dropped 4 bases, with 14 bases sitting between them. The CDR3 has 13 amino acids. In DNA form, the CDR3 reads TGTGCCAGCAATGTCCACTATGGGTACGAGCAGTACTTC. This encodes CASNVHYGYEQYF.

This chain uses TRBV6-1 with TRBJ2-7; TRBD1 aligns across 7 bases. This CDR3 is built from 15 residues. V shed 4 bases, J shed 2 bases, and the junction held 8 bases outside the gene matches. CDR1 is MNHNS, CDR2 SASEGT, per germline. CDR3 DNA: TGTGCCAGCAGTGCTTCGGGACAGTCTACCTACGAGCAGTACTTC. It encodes CASSASGQSTYEQYF.

The chain combines TRBV2 with TRBJ1-6; TRBD1 might be the D (5 bases). Germline V gene data show CDR1 as SNHLY and CDR2 as FYNNEI. The CDR3 loop spans 13 amino acids. This chain's CDR3 is CFRAGSYNSPLHF. The CDR3 coding sequence is TGTTTCAGGGCGGGTTCCTATAATTCACCCCTCCACTTT. The entire variable domain, with the rest obtained from reference TRBV2 and TRBJ1-6, is as follows: EPEVTQTPSHQVTQMGQEVILRCVPISNHLYFYWYRQILGQKVEFLVSFYNNEISEKSEIFDDQFSVERPDGSNFTLKIRSTKLEDSAMYFCFRAGSYNSPLHFGNGTRLTVT.

The table lists this clonotype with many counts. The genes are TRBV15 and TRBJ2-7; D is perhaps TRBD1 (7 bases). The CDR3 runs to 15 residues. The V gene lost 3 bases and the J gene lost 3 bases, with 15 bases spanning the gap. The germline V gene encodes CDR1 LNHNV and CDR2 YYDKDF (reference sequence). Here the CDR3 DNA reads TGTGCCACCAGCAGGGCAGGGGGGTCGGACTACGAGCAGTACTTC. This codes for CATSRAGGSDYEQYF.

This clonotype was recorded at least ten times. The chain carries TRBV25-1 and TRBJ1-4; 9 positions agree with TRBD1. This CDR3 is built from 16 residues. With V trimmed by 6 bases and J by 0 bases, 5 bases remained unmatched. Germline lookup yields CDR1 MGHDK and CDR2 SYGVNS. The chain's CDR3 is CASSTGQGSTNEKLFF. The CDR3 region has the DNA TGTGCCAGCAGCACCGGACAGGGGTCAACTAATGAAAAACTGTTTTTT.

In this sample, this clonotype turned up a few times. The genes are TRBV7-2 and TRBJ2-7; 10 nucleotides align to TRBD1. Germline lookup yields CDR1 SGHTA and CDR2 FQGNSA. After removal of 6 bases from V and 5 bases from J, the junction contained 10 bases not matched to a gene. The CDR3 sequence is 15 residues long. In DNA, the CDR3 is TGTGCCAGCAGTAAGCCCGGGACAGGGGTCGACGAGCAGTACTTC. Translating it yields CASSKPGTGVDEQYF. Supplemented by reference TRBV7-2 and TRBJ2-7, the full variable domain reads GAGVSQSPSNKVTEKGKDVELRCDPISGHTALYWYRQSLGQGLEFLIYFQGNSAPDKSGLPSDRFSAERTGGSVSTLTIQRTQQEDSAVYLCASSKPGTGVDEQYFGPGTRLTVT.